Reported below is one T cell receptor (beta chain). What it binds is not known. This specimen belongs to a study of T cells in localized non-small cell lung cancer. Study observations and caveats: Across samples, adjacent lung featured a median roughly 62 of the top 100 tumor clones. Clonality of T cells reached its maximum in uninvolved adjacent lung, surpassing tumor. Sequencing covered just one tumor region, so heterogeneity cannot be ruled out.

J gave up 3 bases and V 4 bases, and 4 bases lay outside the gene matches. Germline lookup yields CDR1 SGHRS and CDR2 YFSETQ. This CDR3 is built from 14 residues. Atypia-free adjacent lung came from at least 2 cm beyond the tumor margin. TCRdb keeps only in-frame clones here, not all; method: immunoSEQ multiplex PCR. The data show fewer than 2,000 clones, 20% to 25% seen once. The material was normal lung tissue next to the tumor, obtained before any cancer treatment. The TCR was taken from a woman aged 40 to 75 with stage III squamous cell lung carcinoma. The rearrangement uses TRBV5-1 and TRBJ2-5; TRBD1 matches at 9 bases. CDR3 residues: CASSMGQGKETQYF. CDR3 bases: TGCGCCAGCAGCATGGGACAGGGTAAAGAGACCCAGTACTTC. Looking up the rest from reference TRBV5-1 and TRBJ2-5 gives the full variable domain: KAGVTQTPRYLIKTRGQQVTLSCSPISGHRSVSWYQQTPGQGLQFLFEYFSETQRNKGNFPGRFSGRQFSNSRSEMNVSTLELGDSALYLCASSMGQGKETQYFGPGTRLLVL.